This TCR beta chain was sequenced in a study of cytomegalovirus exposure and HLA in healthy donors. Looked up from germline, CDR1 is MGHDK and CDR2 is SYGVNS. The CDR3 sequence is 15 residues long. V lost 3 bases and J lost 2, with 11 bases in between. Profiled with immunoSEQ multiplex PCR; TCRdb holds only in-frame clones, not every one. The sample yields about 71,000 clones, about 95% seen once. This clone was seen only a few times. Antigen unknown. Findings of the study overall: Rarity marked most TCR sequences, yet some public TCRs occurred in many donors. Confirmation was obtained in vitro that a few CMV-associated chains are specific for CMV antigens.

This clonotype originated in a woman aged 18-29 years in good health and CMV-seronegative. The J gene is TRBJ2-1, the V gene TRBV25-1; possible D gene TRBD2, 5 bases. The sequenced material came from PBMCs. In DNA, the CDR3 is TGTGCCAGCAGTGAGGAAGGAGGTACCTACAATGAGCAGTTCTTC. The encoded protein is CASSEEGGTYNEQFF.